This is a list of T cell receptor beta chains from one sample in a study of blood T cell repertoires in COVID-19. Only in-frame clones appear in the TCRdb table, and some are missing; sequencing was by immunoSEQ multiplex PCR. Of a few hundred thousand clones in the sample, approximately 82% were seen once. The sample consisted of peripheral blood. These receptors were collected from a woman under 30 with acute or convalescent COVID-19. Both conserved end residues are part of each CDR3. D genes are given only for firm matches. Size values are once, few and many counts, or a class for expanded clones, and some rows have none.

V gene	D gene	J gene	clone size	CDR3 protein	CDR3 DNA
TRBV29-1	TRBD1	TRBJ2-2	.	CSFLDRVNTGELFF	TGCAGCTTCCTGGACAGGGTTAACACCGGGGAGCTGTTTTTT
TRBV10-2	TRBD2	TRBJ2-7	.	CASRIAGGAYEQYF	TGCGCCAGCAGAATAGCGGGAGGGGCCTACGAGCAGTACTTC
TRBV9	TRBD2	TRBJ2-7	.	CASSGPAGEAEQYF	TGTGCCAGCAGCGGCCCAGCGGGAGAAGCCGAGCAGTACTTC
TRBV7-2	TRBD1	TRBJ1-2	.	CASSRGQDYGYTF	TGTGCCAGCAGCAGGGGACAGGACTATGGCTACACCTTC
TRBV27	.	TRBJ2-1	.	CATKGGVTSYNEQFF	TGTGCCACCAAGGGGGGGGTAACCTCCTACAATGAGCAGTTCTTC
TRBV7-2	TRBD2	TRBJ2-1	.	CASSPTSGRWNEQFF	TGTGCCAGCAGCCCCACTAGCGGGAGATGGAATGAGCAGTTCTTC
TRBV30	.	TRBJ2-1	.	CAWSVSSDGEQFF	TGTGCCTGGAGTGTTTCTAGCGACGGTGAGCAGTTCTTC
TRBV20-1	TRBD1	TRBJ1-4	.	CSASSLHGTGGEKLFF	TGCAGTGCTAGTTCTTTGCACGGGACAGGGGGGGAAAAACTGTTTTTT
TRBV6-4	TRBD2	TRBJ2-2	.	CASKAGEDTGELFF	TGTGCCAGCAAGGCGGGAGAGGACACCGGGGAGCTGTTTTTT
TRBV5-1	.	TRBJ1-6	few	CASSDGGRNNNSPLHF	TGCGCCAGCAGCGATGGCGGGCGGAACAATAATTCACCCCTCCACTTT
TRBV24-1	TRBD2	TRBJ2-6	.	CATSGGGLSGANVLTF	TGTGCCACCAGTGGGGGGGGACTCTCTGGGGCCAACGTCCTGACTTTC
TRBV19	TRBD1	TRBJ1-1	.	CASSIHRGGFGTEAFF	TGTGCCAGTAGTATTCACAGGGGAGGCTTTGGCACTGAAGCTTTCTTT
TRBV6-5	TRBD1	TRBJ2-1	.	CASSPRGKGHNEQFF	TGTGCCAGCAGTCCCAGGGGGAAAGGTCACAATGAGCAGTTCTTC
TRBV29-1	TRBD2	TRBJ2-7	.	CSVEPLAGEENEQYF	TGCAGCGTTGAACCCCTAGCGGGAGAAGAAAACGAGCAGTACTTC
TRBV15	.	TRBJ1-2	once	CATSNGGPGGYTF	TGTGCCACCAGCAATGGCGGGCCAGGCGGCTACACCTTC
TRBV11-2	.	TRBJ2-5	.	CASSFGGIAETQYF	TGTGCCAGCAGCTTTGGCGGGATAGCAGAGACCCAGTACTTC
TRBV7-2	TRBD1	TRBJ1-3	.	CASSTQGQSGGTIYF	TGTGCCAGCAGCACGCAGGGACAGTCGGGCGGCACCATATATTTT
TRBV6-5	.	TRBJ2-7	.	CASSYSDSSYEQYF	TGTGCCAGCAGTTACTCGGACAGCTCCTACGAGCAGTACTTC
TRBV7-6	TRBD2	TRBJ2-2	once	CASSLASGRVTGELFF	TGTGCCAGCAGCTTAGCCAGCGGGAGGGTCACCGGGGAGCTGTTTTTT
TRBV6-2/TRBV6-3	.	TRBJ1-5	.	CASSYHGPPRGNQPQHF	TGTGCCAGCAGTTACCACGGACCGCCCAGGGGCAATCAGCCCCAGCATTTT
TRBV11-2	.	TRBJ2-7	.	CASSPPLAGHEQYF	TGTGCCAGCAGCCCCCCTCTTGCAGGCCACGAGCAGTACTTC
TRBV19	TRBD1	TRBJ2-7	few	CASSLSGTGSYEQYF	TGTGCCAGTAGTCTGTCTGGGACAGGGTCCTACGAGCAGTACTTC
TRBV9	.	TRBJ2-3	.	CASSAGDTQYF	TGTGCCAGCAGCGCGGGGGATACGCAGTATTTT
TRBV6-4	.	TRBJ2-1	.	CASSAGSQNEQFF	TGTGCCAGCAGTGCCGGGTCCCAAAATGAGCAGTTCTTC